One and the same sample provided the 17 T cell receptor beta chains below, sequenced in a study of blood T cells in healthy people across ages. The use of a sample-barcoded 5' primer and a J-beta primer mix characterized a second PCR of 7 to 11 cycles. TCRdb re-analysed the 5' RACE reads in MiXCR, keeping a single row per CDR3 protein. The data show 850,000 to 950,000 distinct CDR3 sequences, under 35% seen once. Material: blood. These receptors were taken from an elderly woman in good health.

This chain connects TRBV20-1 to TRBJ2-1, with TRBD1 matching over 9 bases. The CDR3 covers 15 residues. Germline V gene sequence: CDR1 DFQATT, CDR2 SNEGSKA (reference sequence). V was clipped by 0 bases and J by 8 bases; unmatched bases: 8. In nucleotides, the CDR3 is TGCAGTGCTAGAGATAGCGAACAGGGGGCGTATGAGCAGTTCTTC. Translated, it gives CSARDSEQGAYEQFF.

On this clonotype itself: With a much larger clone just one base away, this may be a read error. The rearrangement joins TRBV5-1 to TRBJ2-3; 12 positions agree with TRBD2. Germline V gene lookup returns CDR1 SGHRS and CDR2 YFSETQ. The CDR3 spans 20 residues. After removal of 5 bases from V and 2 bases from J, the junction contained 18 bases not matched to a gene. The CDR3 spells CASRPPSPGTSGFYTDTQYF. CDR3 in DNA: TGCGCCAGCAGGCCTCCAAGCCCCGGGACTAGCGGGTTCTACACAGATACGCAGTATTTT.

This clonotype came up a few times. This chain links TRBV6-2 or TRBV6-3 with TRBJ1-6; TRBD1 might be the D (6 bases). The CDR3 covers 13 residues. Germline assignment: CDR1 MNHEY and CDR2 SVGEGT. Trimming shortened V by 6 bases and J by 10 bases, and 13 bases separated the two germline ends. The CDR3 DNA sequence: TGTGCCAGCAGATCGAGGGACACCTCACCCCTCCACTTT. Translating it yields CASRSRDTSPLHF.

The table lists this clonotype with a few counts. The gene calls are TRBV20-1 and TRBJ2-5; D gene ambiguous. The CDR3 extends over 13 amino acids. V was cut by 6 bases and J by 5 bases, with 16 bases left in between. Germline loops: CDR1 DFQATT, CDR2 SNEGSKA (reference sequence). The CDR3 sequence is CSAQVPQQETQYF. The DNA for the CDR3 is TGCAGTGCCCAAGTCCCACAACAGGAGACCCAGTACTTC.

Concerning this clonotype: A much larger clonotype is one base distant, so this may be a read error. The rearrangement joins TRBV6-2 or TRBV6-3 to TRBJ2-1; possible D gene TRBD2, 5 bases. TRBJ2-7 explains the end of the DNA better; the J call may be wrong. Germline V lookup: CDR1 MNHEY, CDR2 SVGEGT. The CDR3 has 18 residues. Here the CDR3 DNA reads TGTGCCAGCAGTTACCCCATGGCAGGCCCTAGCTCCTACAATGAGCAGTACTTC. Amino acid sequence: CASSYPMAGPSSYNEQYF.

The genes are TRBV6-5 and TRBJ1-1; the D gene is possibly TRBD1 (6 bases). Germline V lookup: CDR1 MNHEY, CDR2 SVGAGI. V lost 1 base and J 3 bases, leaving 18 bases between the germline ends. The length of the CDR3 is 17 residues. The CDR3 reads CASSYYNLGRQDTEAFF. The CDR3 DNA reads as TGTGCCAGCAGTTACTATAATCTGGGCAGACAGGACACTGAAGCTTTCTTT.

This clonotype was detected a few times. The rearrangement uses TRBV28 and TRBJ1-5; TRBD1 matches 9 bases. The CDR3 contains 13 residues. Germline V gives CDR1 MDHEN, CDR2 SYDVKM. Losses at the gene ends were 6 bases for V and 6 bases for J; bases not matched to a gene: 3. Written as DNA, the CDR3 is TGTGCCAGCAGCACAGGGGGCGGTCAGCCCCAGCATTTT. This encodes CASSTGGGQPQHF.

The sample holds many counts of this clonotype. The rearrangement uses TRBV4-3 and TRBJ2-3; a weak D match, TRBD2 (6 bases). Trimming took off 0 bases at V and 10 bases at J, with 23 bases between the two ends. The CDR3 has 17 residues. In germline, CDR1 is LGHNA, CDR2 YSLEER. The CDR3 nucleotides read TGCGCCAGCAGCCAAGATCTTGCGGGACGCTCCAGGGTTCCGCAGTATTTT. As protein: CASSQDLAGRSRVPQYF.

As to this clonotype: Since a much larger clone is just one base distant, this may be a read error. The chain joins TRBV7-8 to TRBJ1-6, with D unresolved. The CDR3 is made up of 18 amino acids. Germline CDR1 reads SGHVS; CDR2 reads FQNEAQ. The CDR3 reads CASGLEIRFSSYNSPLHF. The CDR3 nucleotides read TGTGCCAGCGGCTTAGAAATAAGGTTTAGCTCCTATAATTCACCCCTCCACTTT.

This clonotype was seen repeatedly, ten times or more. This may be a read error: a much more frequent sequence differs by one nucleotide. The chain carries TRBV7-8 and TRBJ2-7; D call uncertain. CDR1 and CDR2 from the germline V gene are SGHVS and FQNEAQ. The CDR3 is made up of 14 amino acids. Trimming removed 0 bases from V and 5 bases from J, with 11 bases in between. Here the CDR3 reads CASSLALLGNEQYF. The CDR3 DNA reads TGTGCCAGCAGCTTAGCGTTGCTAGGGAACGAGCAGTACTTC. The complete variable domain, with remaining parts taken from reference TRBV7-8 and TRBJ2-7, reads GAGVSQSPRYKVAKRGQDVALRCDPISGHVSLFWYQQALGQGPEFLTYFQNEAQLDKSGLPSDRFFAERPEGSVSTLKIQRTQQEDSAVYLCASSLALLGNEQYFGPGTRLTVT.

In this sample, this clonotype turned up many times. The chain combines TRBV6-2 or TRBV6-3 with TRBJ2-6, with TRBD1 matching over 8 bases. V gave up 4 bases and J gave up 2 bases; unmatched junction bases: 4. CDR1 MNHEY and CDR2 SVGEGT come from the germline V gene. The CDR3 has 16 residues. CDR3 region: CASSSPGQAGANVLTF. The DNA of the CDR3 is TGTGCCAGCAGTTCCCCGGGACAGGCTGGGGCCAACGTCCTGACTTTC.

Note on this clonotype: A much larger clone differs by one base, so this may be a read error. V is TRBV6-5 and J is TRBJ2-5, with 7 bases aligning to TRBD2. The J call may be wrong; the DNA end is better matched by TRBJ2-7. Germline V gene sequence: CDR1 MNHEY, CDR2 SVGAGI. The CDR3 consists of 15 residues. This CDR3 reads CASNPSGRPAYEQYF. CDR3 nucleotides: TGTGCCAGCAACCCTAGCGGCCGACCTGCCTACGAGCAGTACTTC.

Worth noting for this clonotype: A much larger clone differs from this one at a single base, so this may be a read error. This sequence joins TRBV7-2 and TRBJ2-7, with D possibly TRBD2 on 6 matching bases. The CDR3 loop spans 14 amino acids. The germline V gene has CDR1 SGHTA and CDR2 FQGNSA. CDR3 nucleotides: TGTGCCGGCAGCCCACCCGGCGGGGTCTACGAGCAGTACTTC. Translation: CAGSPPGGVYEQYF.

V gene TRBV20-1 combines with J gene TRBJ2-3, with TRBD2 as a possible D gene (7 bases). The CDR3 contains 15 residues. CDR1 DFQATT and CDR2 SNEGSKA come from the germline V gene (reference sequence). Trimming shortened V by 2 bases and J by 2 bases, and 14 bases separated the two germline ends. CDR3 in amino acids: CSARSPAGATDTQYF. CDR3 nucleotides: TGCAGTGCTAGATCCCCCGCGGGGGCCACAGATACGCAGTATTTT.

This clonotype was observed a few times. A read error may be the cause here, since a much bigger clone is one base away. The chain carries TRBV27 and TRBJ2-3; D possibly corresponds to TRBD2 (6 bases). Germline V gives CDR1 MNHEY, CDR2 SMNVEV (reference sequence). V was shortened by 3 bases and J by 4 bases, with 14 bases between the two germline ends. CDR3 length: 15 amino acids. The CDR3 region is CASSLSGYAPDTQYF. In DNA form, the CDR3 reads TGTGCCAGCAGTTTGAGCGGGTATGCCCCAGATACGCAGTATTTT.

The chain carries TRBV12-3 or TRBV12-4 and TRBJ1-2; D perhaps matches TRBD1 (6 bases). V lost 5 bases and J lost 8, with 12 bases in between. The CDR3 extends over 12 amino acids. The CDR3 region is CASSVGQRGYTF. The CDR3, as DNA: TGTGCCAGCAGTGTTGGACAGAGGGGCTACACCTTC.

The table lists this clonotype with many counts. V is TRBV7-8 and J is TRBJ2-3; TRBD1 matches at 7 bases. The V gene's germline CDR1 is SGHVS and CDR2 FQNEAQ. This CDR3 spans 14 amino acids. Losses at the gene ends were 8 bases for V and 0 bases for J; bases not matched to a gene: 5. Here the CDR3 reads CASDQGESTDTQYF. As DNA, the CDR3 is TGTGCCAGCGATCAGGGGGAGAGCACAGATACGCAGTATTTT.